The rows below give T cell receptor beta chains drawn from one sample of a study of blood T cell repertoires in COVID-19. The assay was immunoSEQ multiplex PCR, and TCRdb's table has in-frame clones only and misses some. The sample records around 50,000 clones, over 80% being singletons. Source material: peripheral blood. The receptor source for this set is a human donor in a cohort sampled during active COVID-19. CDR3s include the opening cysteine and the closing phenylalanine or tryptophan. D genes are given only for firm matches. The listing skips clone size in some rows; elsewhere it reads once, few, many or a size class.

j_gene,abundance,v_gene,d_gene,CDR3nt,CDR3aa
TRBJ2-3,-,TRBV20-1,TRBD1,TGCAGTGCTAGTCACGAGGGGGCGGGAGATACGCAGTATTTT,CSASHEGAGDTQYF
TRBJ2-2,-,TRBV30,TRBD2,TGTGCCTGGAGCCCAAAGCGGGGTTACACCGGGGAGCTGTTTTTT,CAWSPKRGYTGELFF
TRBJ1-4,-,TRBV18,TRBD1,TGTGCCAGCTCACCCCCCGGGACAGGGGCAACTAATGAAAAACTGTTTTTT,CASSPPGTGATNEKLFF
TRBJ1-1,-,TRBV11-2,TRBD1,TGTGCCAGCAGATTCCCCGGACAGGGGCAGAACACTGAAGCTTTCTTT,CASRFPGQGQNTEAFF
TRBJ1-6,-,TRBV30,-,TGTGCCTGGAGTGTAGATGGCCACGGGTATTCACCCCTCCACTTT,CAWSVDGHGYSPLHF
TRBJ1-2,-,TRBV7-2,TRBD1,TGTGCCAGCAGCTTAGACGGGGACAGGGCCATCTATGGCTACACCTTC,CASSLDGDRAIYGYTF
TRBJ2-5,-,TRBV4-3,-,TGCGCCAGCAGCCAAGATAGGGGCAGCCAAGAGACCCAGTACTTC,CASSQDRGSQETQYF
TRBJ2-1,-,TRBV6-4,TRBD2,TGTGCCACCCAACGGGGGGATGAGCAGTTCTTC,CATQRGDEQFF
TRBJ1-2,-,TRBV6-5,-,TGTGCCAGCAGTTACTCTACGGTCGCTGGGGCTGGCTACACCTTC,CASSYSTVAGAGYTF
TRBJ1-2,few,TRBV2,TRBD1,TGTGCCAGCAGTTCGCTACAGGGGGCCGGCTACACCTTC,CASSSLQGAGYTF
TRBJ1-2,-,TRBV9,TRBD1,TGTGCCAGCAGCGTAGACAGGGGGTATGGCTACACCTTC,CASSVDRGYGYTF
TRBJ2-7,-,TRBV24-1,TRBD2,TGTGCCACCAGTGACGGACTAGCCAGCGAGCAGTACTTC,CATSDGLASEQYF
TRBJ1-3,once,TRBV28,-,TGTGCCAGCAGTTTGTCGAGAGGCTCTGGAAACACCATATATTTT,CASSLSRGSGNTIYF
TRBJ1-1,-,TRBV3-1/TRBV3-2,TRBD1,TGTGCCAGCAGCCAAGGTACTGGTCGGGGCAGGGGGATTTTCTTT,CASSQGTGRGRGIFF
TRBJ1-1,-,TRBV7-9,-,TGTGCCAGCACTGGAGGGGTGAACACTGAAGCTTTCTTT,CASTGGVNTEAFF
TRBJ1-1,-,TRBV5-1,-,TGCGCCAGCAGCTGGAGGGGTTTGAACACTGAAGCTTTCTTT,CASSWRGLNTEAFF
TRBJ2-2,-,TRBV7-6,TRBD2,TGTGCCAGCAGCCGCACTAGCGGGGGGGCCGGGGAGCTGTTTTTT,CASSRTSGGAGELFF
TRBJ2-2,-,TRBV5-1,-,TGCGCCAGCAGCTTTACACCCGCGAACACCGGGGAGCTGTTTTTT,CASSFTPANTGELFF
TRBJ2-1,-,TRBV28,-,TGTGCCAGCAGTTTATCTGGGGCCCTGAGGCAGTTCTTC,CASSLSGALRQFF
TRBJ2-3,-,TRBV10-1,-,TGCGCCAGCAGTGAGATTGCAGGGGGGACCGATACGCAGTATTTT,CASSEIAGGTDTQYF
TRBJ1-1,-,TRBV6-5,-,TGTGCCAGCAGAACAGGGACCAATTATGTGGAAGCTTTCTTT,CASRTGTNYVEAFF
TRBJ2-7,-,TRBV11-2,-,TGTGCCAGCAGCTTAGTCGGCAGGGCCAGTTTTTCCGGCGGCGAGCAGTACTTC,CASSLVGRASFSGGEQYF
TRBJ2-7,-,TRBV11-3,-,TGTGCCAGCAGCTTATACTCAAACTACGAGCAGTACTTC,CASSLYSNYEQYF
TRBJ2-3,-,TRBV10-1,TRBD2,TGCGCCACCGGGACTAGCGGGGGTAGCACAGATACGCAGTATTTT,CATGTSGGSTDTQYF
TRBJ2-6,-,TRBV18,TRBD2,TGTGCCAGCTCACCACCGAGACTAGCGGGCTCTGGGGCCAACGTCCTGACTTTC,CASSPPRLAGSGANVLTF
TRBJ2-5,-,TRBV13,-,TGTGCCAGCAGCGAGAAGACAGGCTGGGGGCAAGAGACCCAGTACTTC,CASSEKTGWGQETQYF
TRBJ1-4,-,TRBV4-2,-,TGTGCCAGCAGCCAAGACCGGACAGCCTCTAATGAAAAACTGTTTTTT,CASSQDRTASNEKLFF
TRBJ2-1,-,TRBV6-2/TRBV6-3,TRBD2,TGTGCCAGCAGTTACGGTCCAAGCGGGGCCTACAATGAGCAGTTCTTC,CASSYGPSGAYNEQFF
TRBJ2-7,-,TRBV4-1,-,TGCGCCAGCAGCCAGCCGACAGGCTACTACGAGCAGTACTTC,CASSQPTGYYEQYF
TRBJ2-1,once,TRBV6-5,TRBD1,TGTGCCAGCAAAAAGGGGGCAGCCAACAATGAGCAGTTCTTC,CASKKGAANNEQFF
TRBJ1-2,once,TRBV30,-,TGTGCCTGGAGTGATCAACACCTCATGGGCTACACCTTC,CAWSDQHLMGYTF
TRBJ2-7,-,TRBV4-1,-,TGCGCCAGCAGCCAACTGAGGGTGACCGTTGGTAGTCGGTACGAGCAGTACTTC,CASSQLRVTVGSRYEQYF
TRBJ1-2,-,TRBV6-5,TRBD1,TGTGCCAGCAGTTCCGGGACAGGGGGCTGGGGCTATGGCTACACCTTC,CASSSGTGGWGYGYTF